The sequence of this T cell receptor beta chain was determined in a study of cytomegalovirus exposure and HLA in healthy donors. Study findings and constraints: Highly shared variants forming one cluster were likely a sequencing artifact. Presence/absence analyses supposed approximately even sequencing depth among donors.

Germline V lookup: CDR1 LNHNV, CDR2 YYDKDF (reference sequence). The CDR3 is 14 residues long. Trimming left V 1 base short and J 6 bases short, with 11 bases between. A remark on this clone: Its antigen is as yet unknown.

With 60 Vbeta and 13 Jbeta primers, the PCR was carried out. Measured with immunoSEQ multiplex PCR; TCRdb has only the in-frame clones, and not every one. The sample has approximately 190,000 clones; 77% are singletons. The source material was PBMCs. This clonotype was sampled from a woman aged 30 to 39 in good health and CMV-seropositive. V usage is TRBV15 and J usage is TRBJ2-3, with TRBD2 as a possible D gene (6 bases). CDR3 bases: TGTGCCACCAGCAGAGGCGGGGTGGGGGATACGCAGTATTTT. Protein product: CATSRGGVGDTQYF.